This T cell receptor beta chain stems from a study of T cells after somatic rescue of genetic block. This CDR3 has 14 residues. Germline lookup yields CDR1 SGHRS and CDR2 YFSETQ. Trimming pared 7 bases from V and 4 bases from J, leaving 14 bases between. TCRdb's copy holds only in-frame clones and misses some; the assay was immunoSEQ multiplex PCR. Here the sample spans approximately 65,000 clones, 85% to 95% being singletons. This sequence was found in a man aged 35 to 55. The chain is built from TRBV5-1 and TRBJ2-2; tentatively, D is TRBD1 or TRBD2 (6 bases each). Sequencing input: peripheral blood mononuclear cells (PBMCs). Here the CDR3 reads CASCPQGGTGELFF. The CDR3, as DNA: TGCGCCAGCTGCCCACAGGGAGGCACCGGGGAGCTGTTTTTT. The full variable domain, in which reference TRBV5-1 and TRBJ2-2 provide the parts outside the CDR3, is KAGVTQTPRYLIKTRGQQVTLSCSPISGHRSVSWYQQTPGQGLQFLFEYFSETQRNKGNFPGRFSGRQFSNSRSEMNVSTLELGDSALYLCASCPQGGTGELFFGEGSRLTVL.